The clone carrying this TCR beta chain was counted many times. Its antigen is not known. The entry originates in a study of CD8+CD57+ T cells in acquired aplastic anemia. Study-level information: Across the sorted CD4+ and CD8+ cells, DNA amounts averaged approximately 3 ug. Study-level findings and limits: In CD8+ cells, Simpson's diversity showed no significant difference between patients and controls.

Profiles of TCR beta VDJ and CDR3 were generated from a genomic DNA template. TCRdb redid the calling of the reads with MiXCR, one entry per CDR3 protein. Among about 200,000 distinct CDR3 sequences, about half were seen once, and the ten largest hold approximately 20%. The authors sequenced patients whose flow cytometry had shown CD8+CD57+ cell expansion. Sampling of blood occurred while the patients had still received no therapy. Sequencing used sorted CD4+, CD8+, or CD8+CD57+ T cells (not recorded which) from PBMCs. The source of this sequence is a human donor with aplastic anemia.

The CDR3 here is CASRTGVNSPLHF. DNA of the CDR3: TGCGCCAGCAGGACAGGGGTTAATTCACCCCTCCACTTT. The chain carries TRBV10-2 and TRBJ1-6, with 8 positions matching TRBD1. V lost 6 bases and J lost 6; bases outside the gene matches: 1. Looked up from germline, CDR1 is WSHSY and CDR2 is SAAADI. CDR3 size: 13 residues.